The 14 T cell receptor beta chains in this list originate from one sample, sequenced in a study of blood T cell repertoires in COVID-19. The assay was immunoSEQ multiplex PCR, and TCRdb's table has in-frame clones only and misses some. Of approximately 97,000 clones in the sample, approximately 84% were seen once. The sequencing input was peripheral blood. The receptors were sampled from a man aged 40-49 years with active or convalescent COVID-19.

This sequence joins TRBV2 and TRBJ1-3, with 7 bases fitting TRBD1. Losses at the gene ends were 6 bases for V and 4 bases for J; bases not matched to a gene: 9. Germline CDR1 reads SNHLY; CDR2 reads FYNNEI. There are 15 residues in the CDR3. The CDR3 loop reads CASRVGTEKGNTIYF. The DNA of the CDR3 is TGTGCCAGCAGGGTAGGGACAGAGAAAGGAAACACCATATATTTT.

The chain links TRBV5-6 to TRBJ1-2, with no clear D. The germline V gene has CDR1 SGHDT and CDR2 YYEEEE. The ends were cut back, 0 bases at V and 2 bases at J, with 8 bases in the middle. This CDR3 comprises 14 residues. The DNA for the CDR3 is TGTGCCAGCAGCTTGGGGGCAGTCAACTATGGCTACACCTTC. Its protein is CASSLGAVNYGYTF.

This rearrangement joins TRBV10-2 to TRBJ1-4; 7 nucleotides match TRBD1. CDR1 is WSHSY and CDR2 is SAAADI in the germline V gene. The CDR3 covers 16 residues. The J segment lost 0 bases and the V segment lost 10 bases, leaving 11 bases of the junction unmatched. The CDR3 loop reads CATFPGQTTTNEKLFF. The CDR3 DNA reads as TGCGCCACCTTCCCGGGACAGACCACAACTAATGAAAAACTGTTTTTT.

The V gene is TRBV4-3, the J gene TRBJ2-1; D is uncertain. V lost 1 base, J lost 7 bases, and 5 bases lay in between. Germline-derived CDR1 and CDR2 are LGHNA and YSLEER. The CDR3 runs to 12 residues. This chain's CDR3 is CASSQAGNEQFF. CDR3 nucleotides: TGCGCCAGCAGCCAAGCCGGGAATGAGCAGTTCTTC.

The J gene is TRBJ2-7, the V gene TRBV6-6; TRBD1 aligns across 9 bases. CDR1 is MNHNY, CDR2 SVGAGI, per germline (reference sequence). Unmatched junction bases numbered 15, after V lost 7 bases and J lost 5 bases. The CDR3 is 16 residues long. In DNA, the CDR3 is TGTGCCAGCAAACTTCCTCCCGGGACAGGGCAGGACGAGCAGTACTTC. This codes for CASKLPPGTGQDEQYF.

The V call is TRBV3-1 (or the pseudogene TRBV3-2), the J call TRBJ2-7; 8 bases are shared with TRBD2. This CDR3 region has 14 residues. The V segment lost 4 bases and the J segment 3 bases; nucleotides outside the gene matches: 5. The germline V gene encodes CDR1 LGHDT and CDR2 YNNKEL (reference sequence). This chain's CDR3 is CASSRRGEFYEQYF. The DNA for the CDR3 is TGTGCCAGCAGCCGGCGGGGGGAATTCTACGAGCAGTACTTC.

The V call is TRBV5-1, the J call TRBJ2-3; 15 nucleotides match TRBD2. The CDR3 sequence is 15 residues long. CDR1 SGHRS and CDR2 YFSETQ come from the germline V gene. J gave up 2 bases and V 7 bases, and 2 bases lay outside the gene matches. CDR3 loop: CASGTSGGFTDTQYF. DNA of the CDR3: TGCGCCAGCGGGACTAGCGGGGGGTTCACAGATACGCAGTATTTT.

This chain links TRBV5-1 with TRBJ2-2, with D tentatively TRBD1 (6 bases). This CDR3 has 14 amino acids. Germline assignment: CDR1 SGHRS and CDR2 YFSETQ. Trimming removed 3 bases from V and 0 bases from J, with 6 bases in between. CDR3 nucleotides: TGCGCCAGCAGCTGGGACACGAACACCGGGGAGCTGTTTTTT. It translates to CASSWDTNTGELFF.

This clone was detected once. V is TRBV12-3 or TRBV12-4 and J is TRBJ2-7; tentative D call: TRBD1 (6 bases). This CDR3 region has 12 residues. The V gene lost 5 bases and the J gene lost 4 bases, with 9 bases spanning the gap. The CDR3 DNA reads TGTGCCAGCAGTCAACAGGGTTACGAGCAGTACTTC. This sequence encodes CASSQQGYEQYF.

V usage is TRBV7-2 and J usage is TRBJ2-3, with 10 bases lining up with TRBD2. The CDR3 has 16 residues. The V segment lost 1 base and the J segment 3 bases; nucleotides outside the gene matches: 4. The V gene's germline CDR1 is SGHTA and CDR2 FQGNSA. The CDR3 loop is CASSLVSSGGTDTQYF. The CDR3 coding sequence is TGTGCCAGCAGCTTAGTATCTAGCGGGGGTACAGATACGCAGTATTTT.

This clone was recorded once. The rearrangement links TRBV5-1 to TRBJ2-2, with 13 bases lining up with TRBD2. The germline V gene encodes CDR1 SGHRS and CDR2 YFSETQ. The trim removed 3 bases at V and 2 bases at J, leaving 10 bases unmatched. CDR3 length equals 19 residues. CDR3 in DNA: TGCGCCAGCAGCTCAATTGGGACTAGCGGGGTTCTTAACACCGGGGAGCTGTTTTTT. Translated, it gives CASSSIGTSGVLNTGELFF.

The chain employs TRBV5-6 and TRBJ2-5; D gene ambiguous. V was cut by 4 bases and J by 3 bases, with 4 bases left in between. Germline CDR1 and CDR2: SGHDT and YYEEEE. CDR3 size: 11 residues. The CDR3: CASSQKETQYF. The CDR3 DNA is TGTGCCAGCAGCCAAAAAGAGACCCAGTACTTC.

The CDR3 coding sequence is TGCGCCAGCAGCCCCCAGGGGAGCTCCTACAATGAGCAGTTCTTC. Translated: CASSPQGSSYNEQFF. The chain combines TRBV5-1 with TRBJ2-1; perhaps TRBD1 as D (6 bases). The ends were cut back, 4 bases at V and 0 bases at J, with 11 bases in the middle. The CDR3 runs 15 residues. Germline V gene lookup returns CDR1 SGHRS and CDR2 YFSETQ.

This chain links TRBV23-1 with TRBJ1-1; D remains unclear. TRBV23-1 is assigned to the ORF class and has an uncertain function. The CDR3 loop spans 10 amino acids. The V end lost 8 bases, the J end lost 4 bases, and 5 bases lay between the germline ends. In DNA, the CDR3 is TGCGCCAGCCGCAGCACTGAAGCTTTCTTT. Translation: CASRSTEAFF.